These 17 T cell receptor beta chains came from one sample sequenced in a study of blood T cell repertoires in COVID-19. Libraries were prepared by immunoSEQ multiplex PCR; TCRdb keeps only in-frame clonotypes and omits some of them. In the table there are around 50,000 clones, roughly 88% of which are singletons. Sequences were obtained from peripheral blood. Receptors originate from a human donor in a cohort sampled during active COVID-19.

J is TRBJ2-7 and V is TRBV28, with D maybe TRBD1 (6 bases). V gave up 5 bases and J gave up 6 bases, with 11 bases separating them. Germline V CDR1 and CDR2: MDHEN, SYDVKM. CDR3 length: 12 amino acids. CDR3 nucleotides: TGTGCCAGCAGTCTCAGGGGTGGCGAGCAGTACTTC. It specifies CASSLRGGEQYF. Complete variable domain (other parts from reference TRBV28 and TRBJ2-7): DVKVTQSSRYLVKRTGEKVFLECVQDMDHENMFWYRQDPGLGLRLIYFSYDVKMKEKGDIPEGYSVSREKKERFSLILESASTNQTSMYLCASSLRGGEQYFGPGTRLTVT.

The chain couples TRBV7-2 to TRBJ1-5; D not resolved. Trimming shortened V by 3 bases and J by 4 bases, and 13 bases separated the two germline ends. The CDR3 is 15 residues long. CDR1 SGHTA and CDR2 FQGNSA come from the germline V gene. CDR3 sequence (DNA): TGTGCCAGCAGCTTGGATTACGGGTTTAATCAGCCCCAGCATTTT. This codes for CASSLDYGFNQPQHF.

V is TRBV4-3 and J is TRBJ2-7; D gene unclear. The CDR3 sequence is 16 residues long. Germline CDR1 LGHNA, CDR2 YSLEER. V lost 2 bases to trimming and J lost 2 bases, with 16 bases between them. The CDR3 sequence: CASSQKLSQVPYEQYF. The CDR3, as DNA: TGCGCCAGCAGCCAAAAATTATCTCAGGTCCCCTACGAGCAGTACTTC.

This sequence joins TRBV27 and TRBJ2-7, with D perhaps matching TRBD2 (6 bases). Germline V gene lookup returns CDR1 MNHEY and CDR2 SMNVEV (reference sequence). This CDR3 region has 11 residues. The germline V and J ends were trimmed by 5 bases and 9 bases, with 11 bases remaining between them. The CDR3 DNA is TGTGCCAGCAGTCCCGGAGGGAGGCAGTACTTC. This codes for CASSPGGRQYF.

This sequence joins TRBV18 and TRBJ2-7; 8 positions match TRBD2. Losses at the gene ends were 8 bases for V and 6 bases for J; bases not matched to a gene: 9. Germline CDR1 is KGHSH and CDR2 is LQKENI. The CDR3 is 13 amino acids. Here the CDR3 DNA reads TGTGCCAGCCGGGGGGGAGGAGGGGCCGAGCAGTACTTC. It yields the protein CASRGGGGAEQYF.

V gene TRBV19 combines with J gene TRBJ1-2, with a possible D match to TRBD1 (6 bases). Germline V gene data show CDR1 as LNHDA and CDR2 as SQIVND (reference sequence). There are 15 residues in the CDR3. V gave up 5 bases and J gave up 2 bases, with 15 bases separating them. The CDR3 loop reads CASSPGTQRNYGYTF. Written as DNA, the CDR3 is TGTGCCAGTAGTCCCGGGACACAGAGGAACTATGGCTACACCTTC.

The V call is TRBV9, the J call TRBJ2-3; 10 bases agree with TRBD2. The V segment lost 1 base and the J segment 3 bases; nucleotides outside the gene matches: 8. From germline, CDR1 is SGDLS and CDR2 YYNGEE. The CDR3 covers 17 residues. As DNA, the CDR3 is TGTGCCAGCAGCGTACTATCCGGGACTAGCGCGACAGATACGCAGTATTTT. It translates to CASSVLSGTSATDTQYF.

The CDR3: CASSQGTGSNTEAFF. The DNA for the CDR3 is TGTGCCAGCAGCCAAGGGACAGGATCGAACACTGAAGCTTTCTTT. This rearrangement joins TRBV3-1 (or the pseudogene TRBV3-2) to TRBJ1-1, with 7 bases aligning to TRBD1. The CDR3 consists of 15 residues. CDR1 is LGHDT and CDR2 is YNNKEL in the germline V gene (reference sequence). The J segment lost 1 base and the V segment lost 1 base, leaving 3 bases of the junction unmatched.

The CDR3 loop reads CASSFEASYEQYF. The CDR3 nucleotides are TGTGCCAGCAGCTTCGAAGCCTCCTACGAGCAGTACTTC. This rearrangement joins TRBV7-9 to TRBJ2-7; D is undetermined. Per the germline V gene, CDR1 is SEHNR and CDR2 is FQNEAQ (reference sequence). The CDR3 totals 13 residues. The ends were cut back, 3 bases at V and 0 bases at J, with 6 bases in the middle.

A few counts support this clone. V and J are TRBV4-3 and TRBJ1-1; D is unclear. The CDR3 has 14 residues. Trimming took 0 bases from V and 4 from J, leaving 9 bases between them. Germline loops: CDR1 LGHNA, CDR2 YSLEER. CDR3 residues: CASSQDSSSTEAFF. The CDR3 DNA sequence: TGCGCCAGCAGCCAAGATAGTAGTAGCACTGAAGCTTTCTTT.

The chain is built from TRBV28 and TRBJ2-7; tentatively, D is TRBD1 (5 bases). V shed 6 bases and J shed 4 bases, with 13 bases lying between them. This CDR3 has 13 amino acids. Germline V lookup: CDR1 MDHEN, CDR2 SYDVKM. The CDR3 is CASSLFGQYEQYF. CDR3 DNA sequence: TGTGCCAGCAGCCTCTTTGGACAATACGAGCAGTACTTC.

This rearrangement joins TRBV24-1 to TRBJ2-6; D remains ambiguous. V lost 10 bases, J lost 0 bases, and 9 bases lay in between. Germline loops: CDR1 KGHDR, CDR2 SFDVKD. The CDR3 extends over 14 amino acids. The CDR3 DNA follows: TGTGCCACGGCCGGAGCCTCTGGGGCCAACGTCCTGACTTTC. Residues: CATAGASGANVLTF.

This sequence joins TRBV4-2 and TRBJ2-5, with TRBD2 matching 7 bases. The junction had 5 bases not matched to a gene; V was cut back by 3 bases and J by 1 base. CDR1 and CDR2 from the germline V gene are LGHNA and YNFKEQ. The CDR3 is made up of 15 amino acids. CDR3 amino acids: CASSQGGGLQETQYF. The CDR3 DNA sequence: TGTGCCAGCAGCCAGGGGGGGGGACTCCAAGAGACCCAGTACTTC.

This clone was seen more than once but under ten times. This rearrangement joins TRBV28 to TRBJ2-1; TRBD1 agrees at 11 bases. The CDR3 extends over 14 amino acids. Germline values: CDR1 MDHEN, CDR2 SYDVKM. The V segment lost 3 bases and the J segment 6 bases; nucleotides outside the gene matches: 1. CDR3 loop: CASSLGQGGNEQFF. CDR3 coding DNA: TGTGCCAGCAGTTTGGGACAGGGGGGCAATGAGCAGTTCTTC.

The chain links TRBV28 to TRBJ1-3; D uncertain. The germline V and J ends were trimmed by 4 bases and 0 bases, with 16 bases remaining between them. The CDR3 totals 17 residues. CDR1 is MDHEN, CDR2 SYDVKM, per germline. CDR3 loop: CASSSPPGRFSGNTIYF. DNA of the CDR3: TGTGCCAGCAGTTCCCCCCCCGGCAGGTTCTCTGGAAACACCATATATTTT.

The V gene is TRBV9, the J gene TRBJ2-7; D possibly corresponds to TRBD2 (5 bases). The CDR3 loop spans 13 amino acids. Germline CDR1 reads SGDLS; CDR2 reads YYNGEE. The V end lost 0 bases, the J end lost 6 bases, and 10 bases lay between the germline ends. The CDR3 spells CASSVVGVGEQYF. The CDR3 DNA reads TGTGCCAGCAGCGTAGTGGGAGTCGGCGAGCAGTACTTC.

This chain links TRBV5-5 with TRBJ2-6, with 8 bases that match TRBD1. The CDR3 runs 17 residues. Germline loops: CDR1 SGHKS, CDR2 YYEKEE (reference sequence). J lost 0 bases, V lost 4 bases, and 6 bases had no gene match. The CDR3 spells CASSMDRARSGANVLTF. CDR3 DNA sequence: TGTGCCAGCAGCATGGACAGGGCTCGCTCTGGGGCCAACGTCCTGACTTTC.